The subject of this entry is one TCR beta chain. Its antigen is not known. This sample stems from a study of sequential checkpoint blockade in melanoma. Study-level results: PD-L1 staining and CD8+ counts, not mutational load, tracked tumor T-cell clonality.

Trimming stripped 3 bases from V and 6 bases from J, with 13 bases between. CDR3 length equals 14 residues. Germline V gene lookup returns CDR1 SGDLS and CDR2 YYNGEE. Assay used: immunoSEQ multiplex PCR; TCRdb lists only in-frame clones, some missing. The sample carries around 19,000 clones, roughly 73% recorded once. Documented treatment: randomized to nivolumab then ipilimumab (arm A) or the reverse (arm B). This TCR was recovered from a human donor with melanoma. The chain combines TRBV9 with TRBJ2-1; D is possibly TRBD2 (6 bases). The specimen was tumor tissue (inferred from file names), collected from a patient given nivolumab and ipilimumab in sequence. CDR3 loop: CASSAQLALNEQFF. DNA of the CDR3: TGTGCCAGCAGCGCACAGCTAGCGCTCAATGAGCAGTTCTTC.